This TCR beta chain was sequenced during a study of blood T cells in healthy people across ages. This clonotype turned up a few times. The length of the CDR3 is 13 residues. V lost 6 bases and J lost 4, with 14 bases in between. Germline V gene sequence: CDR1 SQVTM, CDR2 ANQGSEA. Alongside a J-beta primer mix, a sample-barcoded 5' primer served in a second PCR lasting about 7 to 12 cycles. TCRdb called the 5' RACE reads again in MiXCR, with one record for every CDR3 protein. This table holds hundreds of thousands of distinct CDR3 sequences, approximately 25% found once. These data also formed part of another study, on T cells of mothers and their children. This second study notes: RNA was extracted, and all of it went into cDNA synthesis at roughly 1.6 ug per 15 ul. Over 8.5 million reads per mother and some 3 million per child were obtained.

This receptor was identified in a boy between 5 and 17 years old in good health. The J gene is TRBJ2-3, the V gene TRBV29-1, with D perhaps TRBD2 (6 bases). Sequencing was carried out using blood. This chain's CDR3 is CSVLVGGADTQYF. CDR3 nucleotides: TGCAGCGTCCTCGTCGGGGGTGCAGATACGCAGTATTTT.